This T cell receptor (beta chain) emerged from a study of T cell repertoires in cytomegalovirus infection. Each CDR3 protein is one row after TCRdb ran MiXCR on the reads. The sample has 380,000 or so distinct CDR3 sequences; around a third are singletons. Germline CDR1 SGHTA, CDR2 FQGNSA. Trimming cost V 2 bases and J 2 bases, with 10 bases left between them. This CDR3 spans 14 amino acids. This clonotype occurred many times. Its antigen remains unknown. General study results and limits: In two of eight donors, the top clonotype was HLA-C-restricted CMV-specific.

The sequencing here drew on cultured PBMCs, taken from culture after CMV antigen stimulation. The chain couples TRBV7-2 to TRBJ2-7; D is undetermined. This clonotype was sampled from a human donor in good health (CMV status not recorded). Some clones in this sample may be carry-over from other donors' samples. The chain's CDR3 is CASSLTDGPYEQYF. The CDR3 DNA reads as TGTGCCAGCAGCTTAACCGACGGGCCCTACGAGCAGTACTTC.